This T cell receptor beta chain appears in the sequencing data of a study of T cells in Graves' hyperthyroidism and ophthalmopathy. The junction had 14 bases not matched to a gene; V was cut back by 2 bases and J by 6 bases. CDR3 length: 16 amino acids. Germline V gene lookup returns CDR1 SGHNT and CDR2 YYREEE (reference sequence). This clonotype appeared many times. Amplification yielded TCR beta CDR3 regions, with RNA transcripts as the source. RT-PCR in the first round (using the HTBI primer set) targeted the TCR CDR3. TCRdb reanalysed the multiplex PCR reads using MiXCR and keeps one entry per CDR3 protein. The sample shows under 350,000 distinct CDR3 sequences, over 15% of them seen only once.

Sequenced input: blood. This chain connects TRBV5-4 to TRBJ2-7, with 7 bases identical to TRBD2. This TCR was sampled from a woman aged 60-75 years with Graves' ophthalmopathy. This CDR3 is CASSFRFSAGIGEQYF. CDR3 coding DNA: TGTGCCAGCAGCTTCAGGTTTTCAGCGGGAATCGGCGAGCAGTACTTC.